This TCR beta chain was recovered during a study of cytomegalovirus exposure and HLA in healthy donors. Study-level information: The roughly 120 validation repertoires were reported in a later analysis to have been generated on the same platform as the roughly 630 first-cohort repertoires. Study results and caveats: Researchers counted approximately 160 TCR beta chains as cytomegalovirus-associated.

Trimming took 0 bases from V and 7 from J, leaving 11 bases between them. CDR1 is MGHRA, CDR2 YSYEKL, per germline. The CDR3 totals 14 residues. Remarks on this clone: As yet, its antigen is unknown.

Method: immunoSEQ multiplex PCR; TCRdb's copy keeps in-frame clones and lacks some. The sample lists fewer than 250,000 clones, 87% occurring once. Among the 110 or so subjects of the validation cohort, separate from the approximately 660-subject first cohort, were the donors. The chain carries TRBV4-1 and TRBJ2-3; no clear D gene. Material: PBMCs. The TCR originated in a woman aged 18-29 years in good health and CMV-seropositive. CDR3 region: CASSQDPSRNTQYF. The CDR3 DNA reads TGCGCCAGCAGCCAAGATCCATCGCGAAATACGCAGTATTTT.